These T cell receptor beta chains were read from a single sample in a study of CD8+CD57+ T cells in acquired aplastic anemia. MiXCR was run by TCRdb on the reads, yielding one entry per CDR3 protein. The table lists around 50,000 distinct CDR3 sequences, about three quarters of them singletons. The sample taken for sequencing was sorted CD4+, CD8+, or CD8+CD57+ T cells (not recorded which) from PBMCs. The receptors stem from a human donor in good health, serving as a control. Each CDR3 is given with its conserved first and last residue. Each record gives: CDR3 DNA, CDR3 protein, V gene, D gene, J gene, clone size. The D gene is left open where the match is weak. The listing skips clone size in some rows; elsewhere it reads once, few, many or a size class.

CDR3 DNA: TGTGCCAGCAGCCGGGCGAGGTACGAGCAGTACTTC; CDR3 protein: CASSRARYEQYF; V gene: TRBV14; D gene: NA; J gene: TRBJ2-7; clone size: NA
CDR3 DNA: TGCGCCAGCAGTGAAACAGGGACATCGACCTACGAGCAGTACTTC; CDR3 protein: CASSETGTSTYEQYF; V gene: TRBV10-2; D gene: NA; J gene: TRBJ2-7; clone size: NA
CDR3 DNA: TGCAGTGCAGGTCGGACAGGGTCGAACACCGGGGGGCTGTTTTTT; CDR3 protein: CSAGRTGSNTGGLFF; V gene: TRBV20-1; D gene: TRBD1; J gene: TRBJ2-2; clone size: once
CDR3 DNA: TGTGCCAGCAGCTTGGGACTAGCAGACTACGAGCAGTACTTC; CDR3 protein: CASSLGLADYEQYF; V gene: TRBV7-9; D gene: TRBD2; J gene: TRBJ2-7; clone size: NA
CDR3 DNA: TGTGCCAGCAGCGCCAGGGGGTCTGGCTACACCTTC; CDR3 protein: CASSARGSGYTF; V gene: TRBV5-4; D gene: TRBD1; J gene: TRBJ1-2; clone size: NA
CDR3 DNA: TGTGCCATCAGTGAGCAGTCCTCTTCTGGGGCCAACGTCCTGACTTTC; CDR3 protein: CAISEQSSSGANVLTF; V gene: TRBV10-3; D gene: NA; J gene: TRBJ2-6; clone size: NA
CDR3 DNA: TGTGCCAGCGGGGGCCGCGGAAACACCATATATTTT; CDR3 protein: CASGGRGNTIYF; V gene: TRBV9; D gene: NA; J gene: TRBJ1-3; clone size: NA
CDR3 DNA: TGCAGCGTTGAAGGGGGACTAGGCACTGAAGCTTTCTTT; CDR3 protein: CSVEGGLGTEAFF; V gene: TRBV29-1; D gene: NA; J gene: TRBJ1-1; clone size: NA
CDR3 DNA: TGTGCCAGCCGGATGGGTGGCGAGAACACTGAAGCTTTCTTT; CDR3 protein: CASRMGGENTEAFF; V gene: TRBV27; D gene: NA; J gene: TRBJ1-1; clone size: many
CDR3 DNA: TGTGCCAGCAGTGAAGGGGGTACCGGGGAGCTGTTTTTT; CDR3 protein: CASSEGGTGELFF; V gene: TRBV6-4; D gene: NA; J gene: TRBJ2-2; clone size: many
CDR3 DNA: TGTGCCAGCAGCCTGGGACTTGGTAGCGGGAACAATGAGCAGTTCTTC; CDR3 protein: CASSLGLGSGNNEQFF; V gene: TRBV11-1; D gene: TRBD2; J gene: TRBJ2-1; clone size: NA
CDR3 DNA: TGTGCCACCAGTGATTGGCGGGACACAGATACGCAGTATTTT; CDR3 protein: CATSDWRDTDTQYF; V gene: TRBV24-1; D gene: NA; J gene: TRBJ2-3; clone size: NA
CDR3 DNA: TGCGCCAGCAGCACCGACAGGGCCACCTACGAGCAGTACTTC; CDR3 protein: CASSTDRATYEQYF; V gene: TRBV5-1; D gene: TRBD1; J gene: TRBJ2-7; clone size: NA
CDR3 DNA: TGTGCCAGCGGGGTCGAGTCGTATGGCTACACCTTC; CDR3 protein: CASGVESYGYTF; V gene: TRBV2; D gene: NA; J gene: TRBJ1-2; clone size: NA
CDR3 DNA: TGCAGTGCTGGGGGGACGGCTGATGGCTACACCTTC; CDR3 protein: CSAGGTADGYTF; V gene: TRBV20-1; D gene: NA; J gene: TRBJ1-2; clone size: NA
CDR3 DNA: TGTGCCATCAGTGAGGGGGGACAGGTACGAGAGACCCAGTACTTC; CDR3 protein: CAISEGGQVRETQYF; V gene: TRBV10-3; D gene: TRBD1; J gene: TRBJ2-5; clone size: NA
CDR3 DNA: TGCGCCAGCAGCACCCAAGGGGTTGGCTACACCTTC; CDR3 protein: CASSTQGVGYTF; V gene: TRBV5-1; D gene: NA; J gene: TRBJ1-2; clone size: NA
CDR3 DNA: TGCAGCGTTGAAACAGGGGGGGTTGCTGAAGCTTTCTTT; CDR3 protein: CSVETGGVAEAFF; V gene: TRBV29-1; D gene: TRBD1; J gene: TRBJ1-1; clone size: NA
CDR3 DNA: TGTGCCAGCAGCTACGGACTAGCGGGGATGTTTGCAGATACGCAGTATTTT; CDR3 protein: CASSYGLAGMFADTQYF; V gene: TRBV5-4; D gene: TRBD2; J gene: TRBJ2-3; clone size: NA
CDR3 DNA: TGTGCCAGCAGTCTCACGACAGGGATAAATGGCTACACCTTC; CDR3 protein: CASSLTTGINGYTF; V gene: TRBV2; D gene: TRBD1; J gene: TRBJ1-2; clone size: NA
CDR3 DNA: TGTGCCATCAGTGTGGGACTCCAAGCTCACAATGAGCAGTTCTTC; CDR3 protein: CAISVGLQAHNEQFF; V gene: TRBV10-3; D gene: NA; J gene: TRBJ2-1; clone size: NA
CDR3 DNA: TGTGCCAGCAGCTTAGACGGGCGCACTGAAGCTTTCTTT; CDR3 protein: CASSLDGRTEAFF; V gene: TRBV7-2; D gene: NA; J gene: TRBJ1-1; clone size: NA
CDR3 DNA: TGTGCCAGCAGAGGGACAGGTGGTTACGAGCAGTACTTC; CDR3 protein: CASRGTGGYEQYF; V gene: TRBV7-2; D gene: TRBD1; J gene: TRBJ2-7; clone size: NA
CDR3 DNA: TGCGCCAGCAGCCAAGCCCTATACCAGCCCCAGCATTTT; CDR3 protein: CASSQALYQPQHF; V gene: TRBV4-1; D gene: NA; J gene: TRBJ1-5; clone size: NA
CDR3 DNA: TGTGCCAGCAGCTTTCGGGACATCTGGAGAGAGCAGTACTTC; CDR3 protein: CASSFRDIWREQYF; V gene: TRBV14; D gene: NA; J gene: TRBJ2-7; clone size: NA
CDR3 DNA: NA; CDR3 protein: CACSASRLGSGGFNEQFF; V gene: TRBV10-2; D gene: NA; J gene: TRBJ2-1; clone size: NA
CDR3 DNA: TGTGCCACCAGCAGAGGAGCGCCTAGCTCCTACAATGAGCAGTTCTTC; CDR3 protein: CATSRGAPSSYNEQFF; V gene: TRBV15; D gene: NA; J gene: TRBJ2-1; clone size: NA
CDR3 DNA: TGTGCCAGCAGTGTCGTTGGCTACACCTTC; CDR3 protein: CASSVVGYTF; V gene: TRBV2; D gene: NA; J gene: TRBJ1-2; clone size: few
CDR3 DNA: TGTGCCAGCAGCTATGGGGGCTATGGCTACACCTTC; CDR3 protein: CASSYGGYGYTF; V gene: TRBV7-8; D gene: NA; J gene: TRBJ1-2; clone size: NA
CDR3 DNA: TGCGCCAGCAGTGCCAACGGACTAGCGGGGCTTGGGTTGATCCACGAGCAGTACTTC; CDR3 protein: CASSANGLAGLGLIHEQYF; V gene: TRBV10-1; D gene: TRBD2; J gene: TRBJ2-7; clone size: medium-sized
CDR3 DNA: TGTGCCAGCAGCGTGGAAGCGGGAGAGGGAGAGACCCAGTACTTC; CDR3 protein: CASSVEAGEGETQYF; V gene: TRBV9; D gene: TRBD2; J gene: TRBJ2-5; clone size: many
CDR3 DNA: TGTGCCACCAGTGGGGGCCCCGACCAAGAGACCCAGTACTTC; CDR3 protein: CATSGGPDQETQYF; V gene: TRBV24-1; D gene: NA; J gene: TRBJ2-5; clone size: NA
CDR3 DNA: TGTGCCAGTAGTATAATAACAGGGGAAGAGCAGTACTTC; CDR3 protein: CASSIITGEEQYF; V gene: TRBV19; D gene: TRBD1; J gene: TRBJ2-7; clone size: once
CDR3 DNA: TGCAGTGCCCCCCGACAGGGGATGAACACTGAAGCTTTCTTT; CDR3 protein: CSAPRQGMNTEAFF; V gene: TRBV20-1; D gene: TRBD1; J gene: TRBJ1-1; clone size: few
CDR3 DNA: TGTGCCAGCAGCTTAGATGGACTAGCGGACCTCCTAGCCAAAAACATTCAGTACTTC; CDR3 protein: CASSLDGLADLLAKNIQYF; V gene: TRBV11-2; D gene: TRBD2; J gene: TRBJ2-4; clone size: many
CDR3 DNA: TGTGCCAGCAGCTTATTCGACAGGGCGTTCGAGCAGTACTTC; CDR3 protein: CASSLFDRAFEQYF; V gene: TRBV7-9; D gene: TRBD1; J gene: TRBJ2-7; clone size: NA
CDR3 DNA: TGTGCCAGCAGCTGGGACAGCGCCTACGAGCAGTACTTC; CDR3 protein: CASSWDSAYEQYF; V gene: TRBV5-6; D gene: TRBD1; J gene: TRBJ2-7; clone size: few
CDR3 DNA: TGCAGCGTGGGACAGGGGGCGTTTTTGGGAGCTTTCTTT; CDR3 protein: CSVGQGAFLGAFF; V gene: TRBV29-1; D gene: TRBD1; J gene: TRBJ1-1; clone size: NA
CDR3 DNA: TGTGCCAGCTTGGAGGCAGGGGCGAATGAGCAGTTCTTC; CDR3 protein: CASLEAGANEQFF; V gene: TRBV7-2; D gene: NA; J gene: TRBJ2-1; clone size: NA
CDR3 DNA: TGTGCCAGCAGTTTTAAGTCTTCACCCCTCCACTTT; CDR3 protein: CASSFKSSPLHF; V gene: TRBV12-3/TRBV12-4; D gene: NA; J gene: TRBJ1-6; clone size: NA
CDR3 DNA: TGTGCCAGCAGTTACGGGCAGTATGGCTACACCTTC; CDR3 protein: CASSYGQYGYTF; V gene: TRBV6-2/TRBV6-3; D gene: NA; J gene: TRBJ1-2; clone size: NA
CDR3 DNA: TGTGCCAGCAGTGAATCGCGGAGGGACGAGCAGTACTTC; CDR3 protein: CASSESRRDEQYF; V gene: TRBV25-1; D gene: NA; J gene: TRBJ2-7; clone size: NA
CDR3 DNA: TGTGCCACCAGCACCGAAGCGGGTGCTAGCACAGATACGCAGTATTTT; CDR3 protein: CATSTEAGASTDTQYF; V gene: TRBV15; D gene: NA; J gene: TRBJ2-3; clone size: few
CDR3 DNA: TGTGCCATCAGTGAGTTGGACGGGTACAATCAGCCCCAGCATTTT; CDR3 protein: CAISELDGYNQPQHF; V gene: TRBV10-3; D gene: NA; J gene: TRBJ1-5; clone size: NA
CDR3 DNA: TGTGCCACCAGTGGCTGGGACAGGGGTTCTCGGGAGACCCAGTACTTC; CDR3 protein: CATSGWDRGSRETQYF; V gene: TRBV24-1; D gene: TRBD1; J gene: TRBJ2-5; clone size: NA
CDR3 DNA: TGTGCCAGCACCATCGGACAGGGAAGGTCGGAGCAGTTCTTC; CDR3 protein: CASTIGQGRSEQFF; V gene: TRBV25-1; D gene: TRBD1; J gene: TRBJ2-1; clone size: once
CDR3 DNA: TGCAGTACTAGAGATGGGAGGGGGCTGAACACTGAAGCTTTCTTT; CDR3 protein: CSTRDGRGLNTEAFF; V gene: TRBV20-1; D gene: TRBD1; J gene: TRBJ1-1; clone size: once
CDR3 DNA: TGTGCCAGCAGTGAGGGCAGGGGCGACACCGGGGAGCTGTTTTTT; CDR3 protein: CASSEGRGDTGELFF; V gene: TRBV2; D gene: NA; J gene: TRBJ2-2; clone size: NA
CDR3 DNA: TGTGCCACCGGTGCTAGCGGGCGGACCTACAATGAGCAGTTCTTC; CDR3 protein: CATGASGRTYNEQFF; V gene: TRBV24-1; D gene: TRBD2; J gene: TRBJ2-1; clone size: NA
CDR3 DNA: TGTGCCAGCAGCTTAGAGGGCGGGAGTTACAATGAGCAGTTCTTC; CDR3 protein: CASSLEGGSYNEQFF; V gene: TRBV7-8; D gene: TRBD2; J gene: TRBJ2-1; clone size: NA
CDR3 DNA: TGTGCCAGCAGCTTCCTTTCGGGGCAGGCTGGCTACACCTTC; CDR3 protein: CASSFLSGQAGYTF; V gene: TRBV7-9; D gene: NA; J gene: TRBJ1-2; clone size: NA
CDR3 DNA: TGTGCCATCAGTGAGTCGACCCGAGAGACCCAGTACTTC; CDR3 protein: CAISESTRETQYF; V gene: TRBV10-3; D gene: NA; J gene: TRBJ2-5; clone size: NA
CDR3 DNA: TGCAGCGTTGAGGGGACTAGCGGGATCGGAGATACGCAGTATTTT; CDR3 protein: CSVEGTSGIGDTQYF; V gene: TRBV29-1; D gene: TRBD2; J gene: TRBJ2-3; clone size: NA